The rows below give T cell receptor beta chains drawn from one sample of a study of T cells in lung cancer brain metastases. Using immunoSEQ multiplex PCR, the repertoire was profiled, and TCRdb retains in-frame clones only, with some absent. The data contain 2,000 to 3,000 clones, over 80% of them singletons. Sequencing was done on a sample of tumor tissue from a brain metastasis. These receptors all come from a man in his 70s with non-small cell lung cancer that had spread to the brain. The CDR3 runs from the conserved cysteine through the conserved F or W. The D gene is left open where the match is weak. Part of the rows lack a size; the others show once, few, many or a class for expanded clones.

-	TRBV19	-	TRBJ1-4	CASSIIPWGEKLFF	TGTGCCAGTAGTATAATCCCCTGGGGTGAAAAACTGTTTTTT
-	TRBV11-2	few	TRBJ2-7	CASSSLTGFSYEQYF	TGTGCCAGCAGCAGCCTGACAGGATTCTCCTACGAGCAGTACTTC
-	TRBV7-2	-	TRBJ2-1	CASSLDRREQFF	TGTGCCAGCAGCCTAGACCGGAGGGAGCAGTTCTTC
-	TRBV7-2	-	TRBJ2-7	CASSLKQEPYEQYF	TGTGCCAGCAGTTTAAAACAGGAACCCTACGAGCAGTACTTC
-	TRBV4-2	few	TRBJ2-2	CASSQDWRQNTGELFF	TGTGCCAGCAGCCAAGATTGGAGACAGAACACCGGGGAGCTGTTTTTT
-	TRBV7-2	-	TRBJ1-1	CASSQSGRSTEAFF	TGTGCCAGCAGCCAGTCAGGGAGGAGCACTGAAGCTTTCTTT
TRBD2	TRBV4-3	-	TRBJ2-7	CASRLAAPSYEQYF	TGCGCCAGCAGGCTAGCGGCACCCTCCTACGAGCAGTACTTC
TRBD2	TRBV5-1	-	TRBJ2-1	CASSLSTLAGGYNEQFF	TGCGCCAGCAGCTTGTCAACCCTAGCGGGGGGGTACAATGAGCAGTTCTTC
-	TRBV5-1	-	TRBJ1-1	CASKRTGDTEAFF	TGCGCCAGCAAGCGAACAGGAGACACTGAAGCTTTCTTT
-	TRBV7-9	-	TRBJ2-1	CASSLAAGATYNEQFF	TGTGCCAGCAGCTTAGCCGCGGGGGCGACCTACAATGAGCAGTTCTTC
-	TRBV7-2	-	TRBJ2-7	CASSLGSRGPYEQYF	TGTGCCAGCAGCTTAGGATCGAGGGGCCCCTACGAGCAGTACTTC
-	TRBV29-1	-	TRBJ2-1	CSASIYTPGANEQFF	TGCAGCGCCAGCATTTACACTCCAGGGGCAAATGAGCAGTTCTTC
-	TRBV29-1	-	TRBJ2-7	CSVVIRAASGEQYF	TGCAGCGTTGTCATCAGGGCGGCTTCGGGCGAGCAGTACTTC
-	TRBV5-1	few	TRBJ2-7	CASSLPSYEQYF	TGCGCCAGCAGCCTACCCTCCTACGAGCAGTACTTC
-	TRBV19	-	TRBJ1-5	CASSIFPQPQHF	TGTGCCAGTAGTATTTTCCCCCAGCCCCAGCATTTT
TRBD2	TRBV27	-	TRBJ2-7	CASSSPLLAGRDEQYF	TGTGCCAGCAGTTCTCCGCTCTTAGCGGGACGGGACGAGCAGTACTTC
-	TRBV6-5	-	TRBJ1-1	CASTDRVNTEAFF	TGTGCCAGCACGGACAGAGTGAACACTGAAGCTTTCTTT
-	TRBV29-1	-	TRBJ1-3	CSGGTTGNIIYF	TGCAGCGGTGGGACAACTGGAAACATCATATATTTT
TRBD1	TRBV7-2	once	TRBJ1-3	CASSSRPGQGARSENTIYF	TGTGCCAGCAGCTCTAGGCCGGGACAGGGGGCGCGAAGTGAAAACACCATATATTTT
-	TRBV5-1	few	TRBJ2-2	CASSLPGAANTGELFF	TGCGCCAGCAGTCTCCCAGGGGCCGCGAACACCGGGGAGCTGTTTTTT
TRBD1	TRBV4-2	-	TRBJ1-5	CASSQGQGRYQPQHF	TGTGCCAGCAGCCAAGGACAGGGAAGATATCAGCCCCAGCATTTT
-	TRBV6-5	once	TRBJ2-3	CASSFGRDTQYF	TGTGCCAGCAGTTTTGGAAGAGATACGCAGTATTTT
-	TRBV2	few	TRBJ1-1	CASSEYGNMNTEAFF	TGTGCCAGCAGTGAGTACGGAAACATGAACACTGAAGCTTTCTTT
-	TRBV29-1	once	TRBJ2-1	CSVRAGKYNEQFF	TGCAGCGTGCGAGCAGGAAAGTACAATGAGCAGTTCTTC
TRBD2	TRBV4-2	-	TRBJ2-6	CASSQVLAGTGANVLTF	TGTGCCAGCAGCCAAGTGCTAGCGGGAACTGGGGCCAACGTCCTGACTTTC
TRBD1	TRBV19	-	TRBJ1-1	CASSIRWQTGTEAFF	TGTGCCAGTAGTATCAGGTGGCAGACAGGGACTGAAGCTTTCTTT
-	TRBV11-2	-	TRBJ2-6	CASSLAAGANVLTF	TGTGCCAGCAGCTTAGCAGCTGGGGCCAACGTCCTGACTTTC
-	TRBV20-1	-	TRBJ2-3	CSASFTDTQYF	TGCAGTGCTAGTTTCACAGATACGCAGTATTTT
-	TRBV4-3	-	TRBJ1-3	CASSQEARGSGNTIYF	TGCGCCAGCAGCCAAGAAGCACGGGGCTCTGGAAACACCATATATTTT
-	TRBV19	-	TRBJ1-1	CASSPQGGTEAFF	TGTGCCAGTAGTCCACAGGGAGGAACTGAAGCTTTCTTT
-	TRBV6-4	-	TRBJ2-3	CASSGGTDTQYF	TGTGCCAGCAGTGGCGGAACAGATACGCAGTATTTT
-	TRBV6-5	-	TRBJ1-2	CATLGGNYGYTF	TGTGCCACCCTGGGAGGGAACTATGGCTACACCTTC
-	TRBV7-2	-	TRBJ1-5	CASSPGRVQPQHF	TGTGCCAGCAGCCCCGGTAGGGTCCAGCCCCAGCATTTT
-	TRBV29-1	-	TRBJ2-1	CSVESGVGLEQFF	TGCAGCGTTGAATCGGGAGTAGGCCTTGAGCAGTTCTTC
-	TRBV4-3	-	TRBJ1-5	CASSQDPHSNQPQHF	TGCGCCAGCAGCCAAGATCCCCATAGTAATCAGCCCCAGCATTTT
-	TRBV7-2	-	TRBJ1-2	CASSLAQGSYTF	TGTGCCAGCAGCTTAGCGCAGGGCAGCTACACCTTC
TRBD2	TRBV19	-	TRBJ2-7	CASSIEGLAGEQYF	TGTGCCAGTAGTATAGAAGGACTAGCGGGGGAGCAGTACTTC
TRBD2	TRBV7-2	-	TRBJ2-1	CASSYSGGAYNEQFF	TGTGCCAGCAGCTATAGCGGGGGGGCCTACAATGAGCAGTTCTTC
-	TRBV5-4	-	TRBJ2-7	CASSLSLWATPNEQYF	TGTGCCAGCAGCTTGTCCCTATGGGCCACCCCTAACGAGCAGTACTTC
-	TRBV6-5	once	TRBJ2-1	CASSYEESSYNEQFF	TGTGCCAGCAGTTACGAGGAAAGCTCCTACAATGAGCAGTTCTTC
-	TRBV28	-	TRBJ1-3	CASSYYTLGRSSGNTIYF	TGTGCCAGCAGTTACTATACCCTTGGCAGGTCCTCTGGAAACACCATATATTTT